This T cell receptor beta chain stems from a study of post-analysis software for immune sequencing data. Study findings and constraints: Compared with controls, patients had more of roughly five TRBV segments, including TRBV5-6, TRBV5-1 and TRBV20-1.

Concerning this clonotype: The target antigen is unknown.

Prepared libraries of TCR beta cDNA carried unique molecular identifiers. Using its own MiXCR run on the PCR reads, TCRdb lists one record per CDR3 protein. The sample lists 450,000 to 700,000 distinct CDR3 sequences, around 47% occurring once. CDR1 is DFQATT, CDR2 SNEGSKA, per germline (reference sequence). Trimming cost V 4 bases and J 3 bases, with 16 bases left between them. The CDR3 totals 15 residues. The sequenced material came from blood. V and J are TRBV20-1 and TRBJ2-1; D possibly corresponds to TRBD2 (6 bases). This TCR was recovered from a girl aged 10 to 17 with multiple sclerosis. CDR3 coding DNA: TGCAGTGCTAATAGGGAATTGCGGGGCTACAATGAGCAGTTCTTC. Translating it yields CSANRELRGYNEQFF.